These T cell receptor beta chains were read from a single sample in a study of shared clonotypes between healthy human individuals. The table came from immunoSEQ multiplex PCR; TCRdb's copy has only in-frame clones and leaves some out. Found here are around 1.5 million clones, under 99% of them singletons; the top ten hold 0.4% to 0.55%. Sequencing used naive CD4+ T cells sorted from blood. Receptors originate from a young man in good health. CDR3s include the opening cysteine and the closing phenylalanine or tryptophan. The order of the fields is J gene, D gene, clone size, V gene, CDR3 protein, CDR3 DNA. A D gene is named only where the DNA matches it firmly. Clone size is stated in some rows and not others, as once, few, many or a class when expanded.

J gene: TRBJ2-7
D gene: NA
clone size: once
V gene: TRBV19
CDR3 protein: CASSKTASYEQYF
CDR3 DNA: TGTGCCAGTAGTAAGACGGCCTCCTACGAGCAGTACTTC

J gene: TRBJ1-1
D gene: NA
clone size: NA
V gene: TRBV2
CDR3 protein: CASSLGRENTEAFF
CDR3 DNA: TGTGCCAGCAGTCTGGGAAGGGAGAACACTGAAGCTTTCTTT

J gene: TRBJ2-1
D gene: NA
clone size: NA
V gene: TRBV5-1
CDR3 protein: CASTDQLYNEQFF
CDR3 DNA: TGCGCCAGCACGGACCAATTATACAATGAGCAGTTCTTC

J gene: TRBJ2-7
D gene: TRBD2
clone size: once
V gene: TRBV29-1
CDR3 protein: CSVGLAGGGEQYF
CDR3 DNA: TGCAGCGTTGGGCTAGCGGGAGGAGGCGAGCAGTACTTC

J gene: TRBJ2-1
D gene: NA
clone size: NA
V gene: TRBV7-9
CDR3 protein: CASSFPGSPSSYNEQFF
CDR3 DNA: TGTGCCAGCAGCTTTCCCGGGAGCCCGAGCTCCTACAATGAGCAGTTCTTC

J gene: TRBJ1-3
D gene: NA
clone size: NA
V gene: TRBV7-7
CDR3 protein: CASSSEPPTDRSSGNTIYF
CDR3 DNA: TGTGCCAGCAGCTCAGAACCACCGACAGATAGATCCTCTGGAAACACCATATATTTT

J gene: TRBJ1-4
D gene: NA
clone size: NA
V gene: TRBV28
CDR3 protein: CASSNWGPTNEKLFF
CDR3 DNA: TGTGCCAGCAGCAATTGGGGGCCCACTAATGAAAAACTGTTTTTT

J gene: TRBJ2-1
D gene: TRBD2
clone size: NA
V gene: TRBV7-2
CDR3 protein: CASSPWGAGDTEQFF
CDR3 DNA: TGTGCCAGCAGCCCCTGGGGAGCGGGAGATACTGAGCAGTTCTTC

J gene: TRBJ2-7
D gene: NA
clone size: NA
V gene: TRBV6-1
CDR3 protein: CASSERAAYEQYF
CDR3 DNA: TGTGCCAGCAGTGAAAGGGCAGCCTACGAGCAGTACTTC

J gene: TRBJ2-2
D gene: TRBD2
clone size: NA
V gene: TRBV7-8
CDR3 protein: CASSYPGLASTGELFF
CDR3 DNA: TGTGCCAGCAGCTACCCGGGACTAGCGAGCACCGGGGAGCTGTTTTTT

J gene: TRBJ2-7
D gene: TRBD1
clone size: NA
V gene: TRBV7-8
CDR3 protein: CASSWADRGRYEQYF
CDR3 DNA: TGTGCCAGCAGCTGGGCGGACAGGGGGCGATACGAGCAGTACTTC

J gene: TRBJ1-2
D gene: NA
clone size: once
V gene: TRBV28
CDR3 protein: CASTSGLGYGYTF
CDR3 DNA: TGTGCCAGCACCTCCGGTCTTGGCTATGGCTACACCTTC

J gene: TRBJ1-1
D gene: TRBD1
clone size: NA
V gene: TRBV30
CDR3 protein: CAWIPRQGSFKGAFF
CDR3 DNA: TGTGCCTGGATTCCCAGACAGGGGTCGTTTAAGGGAGCTTTCTTT

J gene: TRBJ1-2
D gene: TRBD1
clone size: NA
V gene: TRBV10-3
CDR3 protein: CAISGQGANYGYTF
CDR3 DNA: TGTGCCATCAGCGGACAGGGGGCTAACTATGGCTACACCTTC

J gene: TRBJ2-7
D gene: NA
clone size: NA
V gene: TRBV5-6
CDR3 protein: CASSLQGGREQYF
CDR3 DNA: TGTGCCAGCAGCTTGCAAGGGGGGCGGGAGCAGTACTTC

J gene: TRBJ2-3
D gene: NA
clone size: NA
V gene: TRBV27
CDR3 protein: CASSFVSFDTDTQYF
CDR3 DNA: TGTGCCAGCAGTTTTGTAAGCTTCGACACAGATACGCAGTATTTT

J gene: TRBJ2-7
D gene: TRBD2
clone size: NA
V gene: TRBV6-5
CDR3 protein: CASRGLAGDEQYF
CDR3 DNA: TGTGCCAGCAGGGGACTAGCGGGAGACGAGCAGTACTTC

J gene: TRBJ2-1
D gene: NA
clone size: NA
V gene: TRBV7-6
CDR3 protein: CASSSLGGGEQFF
CDR3 DNA: TGTGCCAGCAGCTCGCTAGGGGGGGGTGAGCAGTTCTTC